One sample yielded the 3 T cell receptor beta chains listed below, sequenced in a study of radiation and T cells in renal cell carcinoma. The time point is: blood 2 weeks post-SBRT. The treatment here: 15 Gy SBRT to primary tumor, nephrectomy 4 weeks later. Data came from immunoSEQ multiplex PCR; TCRdb stores just in-frame clones and leaves some out. The table shows about 120,000 clones, with around 85% occurring only once. Source: blood, taken from a patient whose treatment included radiotherapy and nephrectomy. The receptors derive from a man in his fifties with renal cell carcinoma.

The rearrangement uses TRBV9 and TRBJ1-1, with 9 bases fitting TRBD1. This CDR3 is 17 amino acids long. CDR1 is SGDLS, CDR2 YYNGEE, per germline. Trimming at V came to 3 bases and at J to 4 bases, leaving 13 bases not matched to a gene. The CDR3, as DNA: TGTGCCAGCAGCGAAACCGGGACAGGGACCTGGGGCACTGAAGCTTTCTTT. Protein product: CASSETGTGTWGTEAFF.

The chain employs TRBV21-1 and TRBJ2-1; the table gives TRBD2 as D, unverified against the DNA. TRBV21-1 constitutes a pseudogene. The CDR3 is 19 residues long. The CDR3 DNA sequence: TGTGCCAGCAGCAAAAATGGGACTAGCGGGAGGAGGAACTACAATGAGCAGTTCTTC. It translates to CASSKNGTSGRRNYNEQFF.

V and J are TRBV2 and TRBJ1-5, with TRBD1 matching over 10 bases. Germline CDR1 reads SNHLY; CDR2 reads FYNNEI. Losses at the gene ends were 7 bases for V and 7 bases for J; bases not matched to a gene: 4. The CDR3 covers 13 residues. CDR3 sequence reads: CASNKDRGQPQHF. For the CDR3, the DNA is TGTGCCAGCAATAAGGACAGGGGGCAGCCCCAGCATTTT. The complete variable domain, with remaining parts taken from reference TRBV2 and TRBJ1-5, reads EPEVTQTPSHQVTQMGQEVILRCVPISNHLYFYWYRQILGQKVEFLVSFYNNEISEKSEIFDDQFSVERPDGSNFTLKIRSTKLEDSAMYFCASNKDRGQPQHFGDGTRLSIL.